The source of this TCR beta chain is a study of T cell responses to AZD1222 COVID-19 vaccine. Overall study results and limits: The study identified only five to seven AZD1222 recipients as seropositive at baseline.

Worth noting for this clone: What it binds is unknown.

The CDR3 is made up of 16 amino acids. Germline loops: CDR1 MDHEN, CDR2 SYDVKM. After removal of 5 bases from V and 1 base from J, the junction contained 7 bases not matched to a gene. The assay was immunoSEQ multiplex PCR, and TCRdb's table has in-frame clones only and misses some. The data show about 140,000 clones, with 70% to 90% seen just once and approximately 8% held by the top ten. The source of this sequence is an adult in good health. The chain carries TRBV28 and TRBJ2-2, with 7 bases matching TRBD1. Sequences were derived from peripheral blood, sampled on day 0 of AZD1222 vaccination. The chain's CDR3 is CASSITGALNTGELFF. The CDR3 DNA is TGTGCCAGCAGTATCACAGGGGCTTTGAACACCGGGGAGCTGTTTTTT.